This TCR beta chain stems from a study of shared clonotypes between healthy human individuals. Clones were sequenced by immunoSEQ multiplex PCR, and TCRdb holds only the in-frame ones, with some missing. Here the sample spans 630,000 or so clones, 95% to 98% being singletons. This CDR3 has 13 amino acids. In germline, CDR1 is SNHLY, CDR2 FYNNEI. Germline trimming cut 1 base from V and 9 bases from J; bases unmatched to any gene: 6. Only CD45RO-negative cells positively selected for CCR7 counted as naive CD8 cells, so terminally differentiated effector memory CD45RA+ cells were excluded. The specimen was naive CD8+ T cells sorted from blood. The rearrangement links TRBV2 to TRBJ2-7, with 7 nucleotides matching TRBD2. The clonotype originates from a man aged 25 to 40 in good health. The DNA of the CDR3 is TGTGCCAGCAGTGAAGGCCCTAGCGGTTTGCAGTACTTC. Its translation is CASSEGPSGLQYF.